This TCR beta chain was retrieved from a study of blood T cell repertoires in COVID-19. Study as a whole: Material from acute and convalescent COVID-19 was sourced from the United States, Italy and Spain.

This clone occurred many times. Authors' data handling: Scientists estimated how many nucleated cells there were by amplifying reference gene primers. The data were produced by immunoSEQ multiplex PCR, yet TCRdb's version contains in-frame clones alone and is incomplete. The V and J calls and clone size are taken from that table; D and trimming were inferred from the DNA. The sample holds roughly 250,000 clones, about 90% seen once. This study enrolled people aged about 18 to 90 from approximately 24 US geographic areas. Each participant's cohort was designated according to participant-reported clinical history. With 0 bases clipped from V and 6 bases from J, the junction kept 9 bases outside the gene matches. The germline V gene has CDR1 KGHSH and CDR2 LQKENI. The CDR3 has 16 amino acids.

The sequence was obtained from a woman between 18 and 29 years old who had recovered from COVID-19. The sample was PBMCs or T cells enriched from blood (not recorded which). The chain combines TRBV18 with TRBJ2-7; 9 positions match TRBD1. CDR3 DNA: TGTGCCAGCTCACCACCGTCCCGGGACAGGGTTGCCGAGCAGTACTTC. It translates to CASSPPSRDRVAEQYF.